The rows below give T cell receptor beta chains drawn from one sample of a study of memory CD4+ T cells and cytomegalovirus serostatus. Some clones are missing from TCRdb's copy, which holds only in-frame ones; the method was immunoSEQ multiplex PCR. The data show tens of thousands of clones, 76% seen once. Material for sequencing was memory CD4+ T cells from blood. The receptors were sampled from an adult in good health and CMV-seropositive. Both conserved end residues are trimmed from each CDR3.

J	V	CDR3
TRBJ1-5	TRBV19	ASSVSGGSHQPQH
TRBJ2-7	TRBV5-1	ASSEGLAGGLSYEQY
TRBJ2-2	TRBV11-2	ASSLRGATGELF
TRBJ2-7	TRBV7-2	ASSSLGGEQY
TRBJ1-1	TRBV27	ASGPRTNTEAF
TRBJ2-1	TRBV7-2	ASSLAGRYNEQF
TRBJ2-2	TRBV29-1	SAIRAGTGVTGELF
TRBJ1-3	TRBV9	ASSPLGNTIY
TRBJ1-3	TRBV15	ATSRKGGNSGNTIY
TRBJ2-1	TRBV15	ATSPGEGPGDEQF
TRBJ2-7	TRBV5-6	ASSSGGYHEQY
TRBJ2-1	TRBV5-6	ASSFATSGSRGGEQF
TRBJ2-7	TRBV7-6	ASSLEQGGEQY
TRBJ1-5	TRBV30	AWSVWGGNQPQH
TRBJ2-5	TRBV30	AWSVGGGTETQY
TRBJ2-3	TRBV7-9	ASSLAEVRTDTQY
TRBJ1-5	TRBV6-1	ASSINQPQH
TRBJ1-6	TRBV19	ASSQNLNSPLH
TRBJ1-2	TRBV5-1	ASSLFGPSSGYT
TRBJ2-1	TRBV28	ASRTGTGGSEQF
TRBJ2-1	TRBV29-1	SSLNGEQF
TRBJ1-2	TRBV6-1	ASQRNNYGYT
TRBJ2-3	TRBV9	ASSLNPYGDTQY
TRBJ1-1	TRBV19	ASIHSAGLNTEAF
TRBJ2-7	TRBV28	ALQGAKGVSYEQY
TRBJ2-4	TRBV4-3	ASSQGTSENIQY
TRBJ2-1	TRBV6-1	ASRWQYNEQF
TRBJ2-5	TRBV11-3	ASSLGGRGGQETQY
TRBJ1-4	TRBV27	ASSLMGRDNEKLF
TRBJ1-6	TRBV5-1	ASRLGQGDSPLH
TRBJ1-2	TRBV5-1	ASSLDGTPAHYGYT
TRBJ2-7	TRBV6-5	ASRKQVHAYEQY
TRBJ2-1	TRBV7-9	ASSPGGGQGLYNEQF
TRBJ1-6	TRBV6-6	ASSAGQGSSPLH
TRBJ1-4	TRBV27	ASSTNRDYEKLF
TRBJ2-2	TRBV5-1	ASTRSGQGSGTGELF
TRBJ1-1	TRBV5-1	ASSLGPLNTEAF
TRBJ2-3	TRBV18	ASSPPSSGGLDTQY
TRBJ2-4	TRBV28	ASRAQGGNIQY
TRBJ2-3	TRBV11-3	ASSLRGWGSTDTQY
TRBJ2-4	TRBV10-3	AISESERGNIQY
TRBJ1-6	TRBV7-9	ASSAAGTGSLH
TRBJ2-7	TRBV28	ASSGLAGISYEQY
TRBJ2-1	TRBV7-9	ASSSMWSEQF
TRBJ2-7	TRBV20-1	SQTPTYEQY
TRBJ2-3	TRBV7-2	ASSLGAGGPGSTDTQY
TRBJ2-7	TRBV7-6	ASSLETAYEQY
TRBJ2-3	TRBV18	ASSSPFSADTQY